These 13 T cell receptor beta chains were sequenced from one sample in a study of T cells in Graves' hyperthyroidism and ophthalmopathy. Amplification of TCR beta CDR3 regions was performed using RNA transcripts as template. A first-round RT-PCR of the TCR CDR3 used the HTBI primer set. Via MiXCR, TCRdb re-called the multiplex PCR reads, giving one row per CDR3 protein. The table includes some 350,000 distinct CDR3 sequences, around 25% detected once. Source material: blood. These receptors came from a man aged 50-59 years with Graves' hyperthyroidism.

In its sample, this clonotype was seen a few times. The chain combines TRBV14 with TRBJ2-5; D uncertain. Per the germline V gene, CDR1 is SGHDN and CDR2 is FVKESK. CDR3 length: 15 amino acids. V shed 1 base and J shed 0 bases, with 9 bases lying between them. CDR3 sequence: CASSQGVSYQETQYF. The CDR3 DNA reads as TGTGCCAGCAGCCAAGGCGTTTCGTACCAAGAGACCCAGTACTTC. Full variable domain (rest looked up from reference TRBV14 and TRBJ2-5): EAGVTQFPSHSVIEKGQTVTLRCDPISGHDNLYWYRRVMGKEIKFLLHFVKESKQDESGMPNNRFLAERTGGTYSTLKVQPAELEDSGVYFCASSQGVSYQETQYFGPGTRLLVL.

The chain couples TRBV19 to TRBJ2-3, with D hard to call. The CDR3 loop spans 15 amino acids. The germline gives CDR1 LNHDA, CDR2 SQIVND (reference sequence). The ends were cut back, 5 bases at V and 3 bases at J, with 15 bases in the middle. CDR3 bases: TGTGCCAGTAGTCCCCTCCGGGTGGAGACAGATACGCAGTATTTT. Translating gives CASSPLRVETDTQYF.

In regard to this clonotype: Its ends do not fully match the called genes, so a read error is possible. V and J are TRBV6-5 and TRBJ1-2; maybe TRBD1 (5 bases). Looked up from germline, CDR1 is MNHEY and CDR2 is SVGAGI. CDR3 length: 14 residues. CDR3 sequence: CASSFGGINYCYTF. The DNA of the CDR3 is TGTGCCAGCAGTTTTGGGGGTATCAACTATTGCTACACCTTC.

This rearrangement joins TRBV6-1 to TRBJ2-4; 11 bases line up with TRBD2. The CDR3 is made up of 17 amino acids. The V and J ends lost 1 base and 1 base, in that order; junction bases with no gene match: 3. Looked up from germline, CDR1 is MNHNS and CDR2 is SASEGT. CDR3 bases: TGTGCCAGCAGTGAAGATTGGACTAGCGGGGCCAAAAACATTCAGTACTTC. Its translation is CASSEDWTSGAKNIQYF.

A remark on this clonotype: A single base separates this from a much larger clone, so it may be a read error. The chain combines TRBV6-1 with TRBJ2-7, with 7 bases identical to TRBD1. This CDR3 contains 15 residues. Looked up from germline, CDR1 is MNHNS and CDR2 is SASEGT. V trimming: 0 bases; J trimming: 1 base; junction bases outside the gene matches: 3. This CDR3 is CASSEATGPSYEQYF. CDR3 nucleotides: TGTGCCAGCAGTGAAGCGACAGGGCCTTCCTACGAGCAGTACTTC.

This clonotype was seen a handful of times. The chain joins TRBV20-1 to TRBJ1-1; maybe TRBD1 (5 bases). This CDR3 is 16 amino acids long. Germline CDR1 and CDR2: DFQATT and SNEGSKA (reference sequence). V was pared by 5 bases and J by 0 bases, with 19 bases between. The CDR3: CSAPRGNPGMNTEAFF. In DNA form, the CDR3 reads TGCAGTGCTCCCCGGGGGAACCCAGGAATGAACACTGAAGCTTTCTTT.

Only a few counts were recorded for this clonotype. This chain links TRBV6-1 with TRBJ1-5; D uncertain. This CDR3 comprises 13 residues. The germline V gene encodes CDR1 MNHNS and CDR2 SASEGT. Trimming took 1 base from V and 4 from J, leaving 5 bases between them. This chain's CDR3 is CASSEVINQPQHF. The CDR3 region has the DNA TGTGCCAGCAGTGAAGTGATAAATCAGCCCCAGCATTTT.

The chain employs TRBV4-1 and TRBJ2-1; 14 nucleotides align to TRBD2. The germline V gene has CDR1 MGHRA and CDR2 YSYEKL. The CDR3 is 17 amino acids. Germline trimming cut 0 bases from V and 12 bases from J; bases unmatched to any gene: 10. This CDR3 reads CASSQEEGLAGGGRQFF. The CDR3 nucleotides are TGCGCCAGCAGCCAAGAAGAAGGACTAGCGGGGGGAGGTAGGCAGTTCTTC.

CDR3 nucleotides: TGCGCCAGCAGTGAGTGGGGACAATCCGGCGAGCAGTACTTC. This gives the protein CASSEWGQSGEQYF. The chain uses TRBV10-2 and TRBJ2-7; TRBD1 might be the D (6 bases). The CDR3 sequence is 14 residues long. V was trimmed by 1 base and J by 6 bases, leaving 13 bases between them. Germline V gene lookup returns CDR1 WSHSY and CDR2 SAAADI.

This clonotype was detected a few times. The CDR3 DNA reads TGCGCCAGCAGCTTACCCCAGGGTGAGCAGTACTTC. Protein product: CASSLPQGEQYF. This chain uses TRBV5-1 with TRBJ2-7; D is possibly TRBD1 (5 bases). The germline V gene encodes CDR1 SGHRS and CDR2 YFSETQ. The CDR3 contains 12 residues. V lost 2 bases and J 7 bases, leaving 10 bases between the germline ends.

This clonotype was observed a few times. V gene TRBV5-6 combines with J gene TRBJ1-5; TRBD1 is a possible D gene (5 bases). The germline V and J ends were trimmed by 1 base and 2 bases, with 7 bases remaining between them. The length of the CDR3 is 14 residues. The germline V gene encodes CDR1 SGHDT and CDR2 YYEEEE. The CDR3 here is CASSLWGGNQPQHF. In nucleotides, the CDR3 is TGTGCCAGCAGCTTGTGGGGGGGCAATCAGCCCCAGCATTTT.

The genes are TRBV3-1 and TRBJ2-1, with D tentatively TRBD1 (6 bases). Trimming took off 10 bases at V and 1 base at J, with 14 bases between the two ends. This CDR3 is built from 14 residues. CDR1 and CDR2 from the germline V gene are LGHDT and YNNKEL (reference sequence). The CDR3 protein is CAIRQDLSYNEQFF. DNA for the CDR3: TGTGCCATCAGACAGGACCTATCCTACAATGAGCAGTTCTTC.

Of note for this clonotype: At one boundary the junction diverges from the germline segment, which might be a read error. The genes are TRBV6-5 and TRBJ2-1; the D gene could be TRBD1 or TRBD2 (5 bases each). The CDR3 totals 16 residues. The V gene's germline CDR1 is MNHEY and CDR2 SVGAGI. CDR3 in DNA: TGTGCCAGCAGTTTACCGGGACCGGGGAAGTACAATGAGCAGCTCTTC. Its protein product is CASSLPGPGKYNEQLF.